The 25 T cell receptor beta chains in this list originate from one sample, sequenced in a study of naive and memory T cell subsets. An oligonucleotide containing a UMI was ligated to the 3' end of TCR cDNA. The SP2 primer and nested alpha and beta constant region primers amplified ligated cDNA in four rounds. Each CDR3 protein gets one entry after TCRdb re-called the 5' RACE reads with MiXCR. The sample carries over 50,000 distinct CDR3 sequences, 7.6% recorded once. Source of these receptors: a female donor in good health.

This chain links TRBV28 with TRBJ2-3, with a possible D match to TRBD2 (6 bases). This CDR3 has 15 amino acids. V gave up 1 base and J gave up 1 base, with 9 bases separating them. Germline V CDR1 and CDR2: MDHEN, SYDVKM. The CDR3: CASSLFWGGTDTQYF. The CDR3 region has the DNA TGTGCCAGCAGTTTATTCTGGGGGGGCACAGATACGCAGTATTTT.

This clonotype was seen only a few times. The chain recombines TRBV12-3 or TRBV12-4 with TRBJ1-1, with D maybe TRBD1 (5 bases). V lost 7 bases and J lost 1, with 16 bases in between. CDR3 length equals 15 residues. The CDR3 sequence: CASKSGGTGNTEAFF. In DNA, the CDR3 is TGTGCCAGCAAGTCTGGGGGGACGGGGAACACTGAAGCTTTCTTT.

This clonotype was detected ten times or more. The CDR3 is CSVGWGNEKLFF. The CDR3 coding sequence is TGCAGCGTTGGATGGGGGAATGAAAAACTGTTTTTT. This chain joins TRBV29-1 and TRBJ1-4, with a weak D call TRBD1 (5 bases). The V gene's germline CDR1 is SQVTM and CDR2 ANQGSEA. Trimming took 4 bases from V and 5 from J, leaving 8 bases between them. The CDR3 consists of 12 residues.

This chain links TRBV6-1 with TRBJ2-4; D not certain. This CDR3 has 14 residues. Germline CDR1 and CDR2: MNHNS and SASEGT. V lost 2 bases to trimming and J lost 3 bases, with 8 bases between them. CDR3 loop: CASSEPGDKNIQYF. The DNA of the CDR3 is TGTGCCAGCAGTGAACCAGGAGACAAAAACATTCAGTACTTC.

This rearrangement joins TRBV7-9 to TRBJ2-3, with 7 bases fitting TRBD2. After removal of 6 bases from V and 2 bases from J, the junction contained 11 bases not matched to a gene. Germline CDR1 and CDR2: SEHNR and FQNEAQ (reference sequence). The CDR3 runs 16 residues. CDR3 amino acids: CASSFRGGSNTDTQYF. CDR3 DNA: TGTGCCAGCAGTTTCCGCGGGGGATCCAACACAGATACGCAGTATTTT.

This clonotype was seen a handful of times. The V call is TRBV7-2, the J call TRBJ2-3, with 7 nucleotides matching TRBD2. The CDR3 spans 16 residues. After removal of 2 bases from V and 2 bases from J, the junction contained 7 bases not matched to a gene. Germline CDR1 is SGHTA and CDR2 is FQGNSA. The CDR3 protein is CASSLRDGRTTDTQYF. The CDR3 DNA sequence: TGTGCCAGCAGCTTACGGGACGGGAGGACCACAGATACGCAGTATTTT.

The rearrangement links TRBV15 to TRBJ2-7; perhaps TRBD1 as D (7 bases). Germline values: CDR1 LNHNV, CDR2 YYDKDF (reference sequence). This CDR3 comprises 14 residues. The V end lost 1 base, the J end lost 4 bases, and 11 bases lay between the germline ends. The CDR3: CATSRGGTEYEQYF. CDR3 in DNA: TGTGCCACCAGCAGAGGCGGGACAGAATACGAGCAGTACTTC.

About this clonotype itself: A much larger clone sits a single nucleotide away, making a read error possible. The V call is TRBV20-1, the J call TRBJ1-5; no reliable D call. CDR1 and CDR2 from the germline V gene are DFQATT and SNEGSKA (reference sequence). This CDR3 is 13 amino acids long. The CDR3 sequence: CSAVWQSNQPQRF. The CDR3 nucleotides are TGCAGTGCGGTATGGCAGAGCAATCAGCCCCAGCGTTTT.

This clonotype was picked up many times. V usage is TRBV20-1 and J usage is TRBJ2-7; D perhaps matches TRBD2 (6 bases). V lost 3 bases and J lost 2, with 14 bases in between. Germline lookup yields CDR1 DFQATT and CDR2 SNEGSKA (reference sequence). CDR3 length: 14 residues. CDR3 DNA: TGCAGTGCTAGTTCGGGACTTCCCCCCTACGAGCAGTACTTC. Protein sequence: CSASSGLPPYEQYF.

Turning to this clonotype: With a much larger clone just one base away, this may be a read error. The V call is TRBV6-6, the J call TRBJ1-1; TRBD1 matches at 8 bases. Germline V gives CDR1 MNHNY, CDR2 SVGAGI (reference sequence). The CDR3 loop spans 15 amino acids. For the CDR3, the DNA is TGTGACAGCAGCCGACCCTCAGGGGGCGACACTGAAGCTTTCTTT. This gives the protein CDSSRPSGGDTEAFF.

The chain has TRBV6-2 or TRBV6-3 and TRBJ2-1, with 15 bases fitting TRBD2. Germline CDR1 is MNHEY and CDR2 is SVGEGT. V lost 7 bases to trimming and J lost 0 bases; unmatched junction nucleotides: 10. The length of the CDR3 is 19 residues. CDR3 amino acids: CASTGGLAGGTLSYNEQFF. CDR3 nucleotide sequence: TGTGCCAGCACCGGGGGACTAGCGGGGGGCACCCTCTCCTACAATGAGCAGTTCTTC.

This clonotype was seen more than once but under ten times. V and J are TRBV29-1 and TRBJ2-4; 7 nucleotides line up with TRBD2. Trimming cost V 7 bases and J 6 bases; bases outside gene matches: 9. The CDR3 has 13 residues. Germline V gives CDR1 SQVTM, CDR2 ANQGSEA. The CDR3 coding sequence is TGCAGCGCCTCTTGGGGGGGGTCAAACATTCAGTACTTC. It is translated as CSASWGGSNIQYF.

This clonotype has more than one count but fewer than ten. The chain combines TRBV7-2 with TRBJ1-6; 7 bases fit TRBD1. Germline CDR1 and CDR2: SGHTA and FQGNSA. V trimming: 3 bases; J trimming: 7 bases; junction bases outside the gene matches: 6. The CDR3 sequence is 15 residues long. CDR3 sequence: CASSFRQGGNSPLHF. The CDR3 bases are TGTGCCAGCAGCTTTCGACAGGGAGGAAATTCACCCCTCCACTTT.

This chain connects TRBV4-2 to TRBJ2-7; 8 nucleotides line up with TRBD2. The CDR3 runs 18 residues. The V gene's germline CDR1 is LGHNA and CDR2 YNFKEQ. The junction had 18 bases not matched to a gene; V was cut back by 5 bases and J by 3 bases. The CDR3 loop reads CASSRQTTGGERIYEQYF. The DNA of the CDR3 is TGTGCCAGCAGCAGACAAACTACGGGGGGGGAGAGAATCTACGAGCAGTACTTC.

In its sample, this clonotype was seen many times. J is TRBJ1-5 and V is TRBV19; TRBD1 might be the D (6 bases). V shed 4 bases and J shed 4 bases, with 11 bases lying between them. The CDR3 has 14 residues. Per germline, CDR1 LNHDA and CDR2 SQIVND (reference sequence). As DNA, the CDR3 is TGTGCCAGTAGTAGCCTCAGGGGAAATCAGCCCCAGCATTTT. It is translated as CASSSLRGNQPQHF.

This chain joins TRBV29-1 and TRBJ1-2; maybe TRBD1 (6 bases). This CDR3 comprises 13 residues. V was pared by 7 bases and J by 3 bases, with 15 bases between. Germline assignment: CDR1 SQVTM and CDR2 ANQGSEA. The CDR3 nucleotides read TGCAGCGCCGGACCACAGGGCTACTATGGCTACACCTTC. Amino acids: CSAGPQGYYGYTF.

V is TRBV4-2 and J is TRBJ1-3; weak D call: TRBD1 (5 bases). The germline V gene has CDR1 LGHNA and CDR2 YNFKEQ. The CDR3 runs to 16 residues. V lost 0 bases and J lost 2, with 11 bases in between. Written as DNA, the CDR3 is TGTGCCAGCAGCCAAGAGCCCATGGGGGCTGGAAACACCATATATTTT. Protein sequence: CASSQEPMGAGNTIYF.

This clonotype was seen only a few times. CDR3 DNA: TGCAGCGTTGAGCAGGGTTCTTTAGGCTACACCTTC. Its translation is CSVEQGSLGYTF. The V call is TRBV29-1, the J call TRBJ1-2; a possible D gene is TRBD1 (5 bases). V was trimmed by 3 bases and J by 8 bases, leaving 13 bases between them. The CDR3 extends over 12 amino acids. Germline lookup yields CDR1 SQVTM and CDR2 ANQGSEA. Together with reference TRBV29-1 and TRBJ1-2, the CDR3 gives the full variable domain: SAVISQKPSRDICQRGTSLTIQCQVDSQVTMMFWYRQQPGQSLTLIATANQGSEATYESGFVIDKFPISRPNLTFSTLTVSNMSPEDSSIYLCSVEQGSLGYTFGSGTRLTVV.

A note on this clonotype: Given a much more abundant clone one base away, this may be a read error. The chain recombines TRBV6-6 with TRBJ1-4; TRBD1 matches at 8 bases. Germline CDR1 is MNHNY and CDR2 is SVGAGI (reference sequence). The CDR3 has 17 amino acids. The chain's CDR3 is CASSYDRDRQWDEKLLF. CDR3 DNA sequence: TGTGCCAGCAGTTACGACCGGGACAGGCAATGGGATGAAAAACTGCTTTTT.

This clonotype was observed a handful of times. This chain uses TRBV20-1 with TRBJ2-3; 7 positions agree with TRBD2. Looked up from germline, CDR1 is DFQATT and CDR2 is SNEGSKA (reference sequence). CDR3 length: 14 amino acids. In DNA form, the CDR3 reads TGCCTTGTAGGGGAAGCGGGGAGCACAGATACGCAGTATTTT. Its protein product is CLVGEAGSTDTQYF.

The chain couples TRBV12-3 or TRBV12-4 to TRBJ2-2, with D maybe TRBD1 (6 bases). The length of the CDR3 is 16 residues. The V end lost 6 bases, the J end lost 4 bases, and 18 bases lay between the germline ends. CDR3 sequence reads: CASSGGQPLGTGELFF. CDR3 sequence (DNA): TGTGCCAGCAGCGGTGGACAGCCGCTCGGCACCGGGGAGCTGTTTTTT.

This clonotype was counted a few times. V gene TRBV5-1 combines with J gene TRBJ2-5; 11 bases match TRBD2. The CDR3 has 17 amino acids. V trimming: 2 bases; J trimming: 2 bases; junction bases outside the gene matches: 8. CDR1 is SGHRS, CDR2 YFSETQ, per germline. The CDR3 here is CASSLAGTSGAQETQYF. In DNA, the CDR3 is TGCGCCAGCAGCTTAGCCGGGACTAGCGGCGCACAAGAGACCCAGTACTTC.

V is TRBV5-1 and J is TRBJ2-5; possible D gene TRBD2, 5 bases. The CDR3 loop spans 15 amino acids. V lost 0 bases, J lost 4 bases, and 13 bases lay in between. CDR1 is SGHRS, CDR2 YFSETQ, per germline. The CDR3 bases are TGCGCCAGCAGCTTGGGTAACGGAGGAGGAGAGACCCAGTACTTC. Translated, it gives CASSLGNGGGETQYF.

The CDR3 DNA reads TGTGCCTGGAGTGTAGAGGGGGCCGGCTGGCCCCAGCATTTT. This encodes CAWSVEGAGWPQHF. The V call is TRBV30, the J call TRBJ1-5; 7 bases are shared with TRBD1. This CDR3 contains 14 residues. The junction had 8 bases not matched to a gene; V was cut back by 0 bases and J by 9 bases. Looked up from germline, CDR1 is GTSNPN and CDR2 is SVGIG (reference sequence).

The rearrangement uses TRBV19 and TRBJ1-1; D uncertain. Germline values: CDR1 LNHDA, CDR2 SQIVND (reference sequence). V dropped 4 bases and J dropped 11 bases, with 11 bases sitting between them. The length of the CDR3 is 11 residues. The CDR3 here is CASSTLASAFF. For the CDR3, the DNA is TGTGCCAGTAGTACCTTAGCCTCGGCTTTCTTT.